This T cell receptor beta chain was retrieved from a study of blood T cell repertoires in COVID-19 (TCRdb year 2020). Turning to the overall study: The collaborator samples originated in the United States, Italy and Spain and spanned the acute and convalescent phases of COVID-19. The prospective study material was composed of cDNA or gDNA derived from T cells, B-cell-depleted T cells, or PBMCs. The dataset comprised deeply sampled blood TCRbeta repertoires from subjects exposed to, actively infected with, or recovered from COVID-19. The repertoires were released in a freely available public database intended as a resource for research on the immune response to SARS-CoV-2. The samples were drawn from two sources: the first 160 participants of the ongoing ImmuneRACE study, and 950 to 1,500 subjects contributed by 6 global collaborators. Nearly every sample came with metadata listing a de-identified subject ID, COVID-19 status, age in years and sex. Where available, HLA class I and class II types were obtained from metadata supplied by the sample provider rather than from assay-based typing.

The study at large found these results: The quantity of clinical and demographic metadata differed by source and by participant and was supplied without curation.

This clone came up many times. The antigen this receptor binds is unknown. No per-base quality is available; no much larger clone lies one base away. Each collaborating institution followed its own protocols to collect whole blood in K2EDTA tubes. For TCRbeta analysis, collaborators shipped samples as frozen whole blood, isolated PBMCs, or DNA extracted from either of those sample types. TCRbeta CDR3 regions were amplified from genomic DNA by means of the immunoSEQ Assay, a bias-controlled multiplex PCR. The paper's data handling went like this. The number of nucleated cells in each sample was estimated from the amplification of reference gene primers within the assay. Sequence reads were collapsed and filtered to measure the absolute abundance of every unique TCRbeta CDR3 rearrangement. For each sample, productive Simpson clonality was calculated as the square root of Simpson's diversity index over productive rearrangements. Here the immuneACCESS table is served through TCRdb, limited to in-frame sequences with V and J called. Missing clones are a known gap in these copies; in checked studies unresolved V genes cover under half, and the rest lacks a known reason. The V and J calls and clone size come from that table; D and trimming were worked out from the DNA. This sample lists 110,000 to 150,000 clones; roughly 88% were detected once. More than 8.5% of the sample belongs to the ten largest clones.

The TCR comes from a man aged 55 to 70 with active or convalescent COVID-19. Sequencing used peripheral blood.

The bases are TGTGCCAGCACTCAGGGGGGCACTGAAGCTTTCTTT. Its amino acids are CASTQGGTEAFF. The chain is made from TRBV6-5 and TRBJ1-1, with 7 middle bases fitting TRBD1. After removal of 7 bases from V and 4 bases from J, the junction retains 3 bases not matched to a gene. The CDR3 starts with the cysteine, ends with the phenylalanine, and has 12 residues. Of all the DNA, just the CDR3 is kept, 36 bases in frame from base 1. Via the germline V gene, CDR1 is MNHEY and CDR2 SVGAGI.